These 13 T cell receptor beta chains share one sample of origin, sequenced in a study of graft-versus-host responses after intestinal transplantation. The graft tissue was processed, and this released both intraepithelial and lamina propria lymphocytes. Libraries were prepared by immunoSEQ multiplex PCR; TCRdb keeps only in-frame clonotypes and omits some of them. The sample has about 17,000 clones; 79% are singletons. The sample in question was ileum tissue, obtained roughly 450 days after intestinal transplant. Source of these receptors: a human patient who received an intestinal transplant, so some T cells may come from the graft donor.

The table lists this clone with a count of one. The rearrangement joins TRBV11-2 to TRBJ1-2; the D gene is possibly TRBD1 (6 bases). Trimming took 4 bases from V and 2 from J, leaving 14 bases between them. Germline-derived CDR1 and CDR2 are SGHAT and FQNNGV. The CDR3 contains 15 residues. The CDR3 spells CASSYTGHLNYGYTF. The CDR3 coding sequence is TGTGCCAGCAGCTATACGGGACACCTAAACTATGGCTACACCTTC.

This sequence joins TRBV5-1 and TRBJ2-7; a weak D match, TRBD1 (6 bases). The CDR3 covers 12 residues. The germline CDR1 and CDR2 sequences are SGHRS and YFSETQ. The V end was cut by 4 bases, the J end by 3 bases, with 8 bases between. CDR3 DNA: TGCGCCAGCAGCCAACAGGGCTACGAGCAGTACTTC. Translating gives CASSQQGYEQYF. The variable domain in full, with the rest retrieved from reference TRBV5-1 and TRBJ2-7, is KAGVTQTPRYLIKTRGQQVTLSCSPISGHRSVSWYQQTPGQGLQFLFEYFSETQRNKGNFPGRFSGRQFSNSRSEMNVSTLELGDSALYLCASSQQGYEQYFGPGTRLTVT.

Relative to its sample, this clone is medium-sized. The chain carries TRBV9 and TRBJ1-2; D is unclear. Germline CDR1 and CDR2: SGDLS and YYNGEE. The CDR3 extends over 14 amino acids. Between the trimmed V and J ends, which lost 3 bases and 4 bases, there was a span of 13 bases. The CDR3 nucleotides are TGTGCCAGCAGCGCAGAACACCTGGGCTATGGCTACACCTTC. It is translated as CASSAEHLGYGYTF. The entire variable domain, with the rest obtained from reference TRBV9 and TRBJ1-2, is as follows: DSGVTQTPKHLITATGQRVTLRCSPRSGDLSVYWYQQSLDQGLQFLIQYYNGEERAKGNILERFSAQQFPDLHSELNLSSLELGDSALYFCASSAEHLGYGYTFGSGTRLTVV.

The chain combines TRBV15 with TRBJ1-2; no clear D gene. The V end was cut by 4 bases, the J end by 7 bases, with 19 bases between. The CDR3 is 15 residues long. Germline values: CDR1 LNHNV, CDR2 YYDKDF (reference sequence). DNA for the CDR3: TGTGCCACCAGCAAAACGTCGAGAAGGGAGAGTGGCTACACCTTC. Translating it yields CATSKTSRRESGYTF. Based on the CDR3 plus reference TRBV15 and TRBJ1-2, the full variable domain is DAMVIQNPRYQVTQFGKPVTLSCSQTLNHNVMYWYQQKSSQAPKLLFHYYDKDFNNEADTPDNFQSRRPNTSFCFLDIRSPGLGDTAMYLCATSKTSRRESGYTFGSGTRLTVV.

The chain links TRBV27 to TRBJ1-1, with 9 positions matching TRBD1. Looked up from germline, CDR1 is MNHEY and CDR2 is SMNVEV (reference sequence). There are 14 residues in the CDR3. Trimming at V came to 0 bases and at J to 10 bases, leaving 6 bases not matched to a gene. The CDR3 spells CASSLSGTGKAAFF. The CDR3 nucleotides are TGTGCCAGCAGTTTATCCGGGACAGGGAAGGCAGCTTTCTTT.

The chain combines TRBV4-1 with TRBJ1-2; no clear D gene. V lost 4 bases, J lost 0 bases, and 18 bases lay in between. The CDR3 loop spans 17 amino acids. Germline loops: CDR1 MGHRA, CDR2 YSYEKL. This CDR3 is CASSPRPWPISNYGYTF. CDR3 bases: TGCGCCAGCAGCCCTCGACCCTGGCCCATCTCTAACTATGGCTACACCTTC.

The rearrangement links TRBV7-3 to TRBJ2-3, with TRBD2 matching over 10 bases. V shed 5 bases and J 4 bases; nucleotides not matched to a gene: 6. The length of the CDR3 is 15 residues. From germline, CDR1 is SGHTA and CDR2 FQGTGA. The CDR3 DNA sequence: TGTGCCAGCAGCGAAGCGGGGGGGCCGGCAGATACGCAGTATTTT. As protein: CASSEAGGPADTQYF.

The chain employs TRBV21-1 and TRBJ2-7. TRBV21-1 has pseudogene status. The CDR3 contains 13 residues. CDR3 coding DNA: TGTGCCAGCAGCCCCCGGGACCTCAAGCGGCAGTACTTC. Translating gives CASSPRDLKRQYF.

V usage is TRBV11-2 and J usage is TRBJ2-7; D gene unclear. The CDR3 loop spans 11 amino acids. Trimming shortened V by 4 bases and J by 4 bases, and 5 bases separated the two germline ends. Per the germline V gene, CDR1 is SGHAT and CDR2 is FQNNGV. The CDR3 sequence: CASSSQYEQYF. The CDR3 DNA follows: TGTGCCAGCAGCTCCCAGTACGAGCAGTACTTC.

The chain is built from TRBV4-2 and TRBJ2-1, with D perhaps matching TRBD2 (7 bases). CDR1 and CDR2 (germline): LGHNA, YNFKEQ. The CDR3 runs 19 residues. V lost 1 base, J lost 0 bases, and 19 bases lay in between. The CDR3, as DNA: TGTGCCAGCAGCCAAGGGGGGGGCCACCGACCCATCTCCTACAATGAGCAGTTCTTC. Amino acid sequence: CASSQGGGHRPISYNEQFF.

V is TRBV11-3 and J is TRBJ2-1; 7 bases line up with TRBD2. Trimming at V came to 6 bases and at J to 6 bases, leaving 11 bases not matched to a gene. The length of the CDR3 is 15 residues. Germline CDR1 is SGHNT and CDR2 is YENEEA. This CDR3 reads CASRPGGIETNEQFF. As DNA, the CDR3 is TGTGCCAGCAGACCCGGGGGGATCGAAACCAATGAGCAGTTCTTC.

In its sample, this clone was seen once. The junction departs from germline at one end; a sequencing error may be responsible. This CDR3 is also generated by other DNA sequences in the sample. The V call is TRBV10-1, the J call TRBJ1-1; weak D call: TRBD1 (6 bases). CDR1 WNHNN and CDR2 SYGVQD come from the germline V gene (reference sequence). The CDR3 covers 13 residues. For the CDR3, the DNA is TGCGCTAGCAGCCAGGGGACCAACACTGAAGCTTTCTTT. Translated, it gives CASSQGTNTEAFF.

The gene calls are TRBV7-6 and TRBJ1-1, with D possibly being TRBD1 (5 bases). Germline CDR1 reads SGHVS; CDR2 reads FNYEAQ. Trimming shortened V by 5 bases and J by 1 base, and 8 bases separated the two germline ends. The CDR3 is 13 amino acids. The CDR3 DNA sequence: TGTGCCAGCAGCCCCGGGGGGAACACTGAAGCTTTCTTT. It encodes CASSPGGNTEAFF. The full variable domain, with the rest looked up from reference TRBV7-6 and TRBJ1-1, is GAGVSQSPRYKVTKRGQDVALRCDPISGHVSLYWYRQALGQGPEFLTYFNYEAQQDKSGLPNDRFSAERPEGSISTLTIQRTEQRDSAMYRCASSPGGNTEAFFGQGTRLTVV.